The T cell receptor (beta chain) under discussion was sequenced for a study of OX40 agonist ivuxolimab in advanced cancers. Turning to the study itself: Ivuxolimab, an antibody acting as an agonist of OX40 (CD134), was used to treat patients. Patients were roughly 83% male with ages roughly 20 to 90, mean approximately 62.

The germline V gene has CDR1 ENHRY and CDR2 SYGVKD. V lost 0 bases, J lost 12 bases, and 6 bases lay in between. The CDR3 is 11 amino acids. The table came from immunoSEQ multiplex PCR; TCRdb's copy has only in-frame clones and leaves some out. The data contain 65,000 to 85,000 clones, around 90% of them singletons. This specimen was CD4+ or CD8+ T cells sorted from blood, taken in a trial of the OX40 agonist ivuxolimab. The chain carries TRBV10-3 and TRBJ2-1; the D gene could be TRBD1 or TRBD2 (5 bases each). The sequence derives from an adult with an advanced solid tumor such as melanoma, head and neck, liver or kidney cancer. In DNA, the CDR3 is TGTGCCATCAGTGAGTCGGGGGTGCAGTTCTTC. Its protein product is CAISESGVQFF.